Here is one TCR beta chain with its context. Trimming left V 7 bases short and J 2 bases short, with 10 bases between. CDR1 is MNHNS, CDR2 SASEGT, per germline. The CDR3 sequence is 13 residues long. The source of the sample is a study of blood T cell repertoires in COVID-19. Study at large: Spain, Italy and the United States supplied samples that represented acute and convalescent COVID-19. T cells, B-cell-depleted T cells, or PBMCs supplied cDNA or gDNA.

As processed by the authors: Amplification of reference gene primers was used by the study to estimate nucleated cell counts. Clones were sequenced by immunoSEQ multiplex PCR, and TCRdb holds only the in-frame ones, with some missing. From that table come the V and J calls and clone size; the DNA was used to work out D and trimming. The sample carries 120,000 or so clones, around four fifths recorded once. The clonotype originates from a man aged 60-69 years with acute or convalescent COVID-19. The rearrangement links TRBV6-1 to TRBJ2-3; D possibly corresponds to TRBD2 (6 bases). Sequencing was performed on peripheral blood. DNA of the CDR3: TGTGCCAGCACCCGGGACTCCACAGATACGCAGTATTTT. Protein product: CASTRDSTDTQYF.